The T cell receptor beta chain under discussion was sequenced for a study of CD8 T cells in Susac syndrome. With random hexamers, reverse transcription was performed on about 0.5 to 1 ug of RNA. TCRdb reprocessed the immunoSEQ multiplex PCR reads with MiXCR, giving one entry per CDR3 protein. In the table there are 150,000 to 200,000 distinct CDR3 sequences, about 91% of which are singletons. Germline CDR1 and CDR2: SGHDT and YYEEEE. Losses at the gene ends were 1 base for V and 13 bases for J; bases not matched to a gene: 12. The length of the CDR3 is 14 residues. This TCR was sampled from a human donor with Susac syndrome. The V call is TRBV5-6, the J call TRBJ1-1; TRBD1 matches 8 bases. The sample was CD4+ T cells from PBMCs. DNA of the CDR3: TGTGCCAGCAGCTTGTTCACCGGGACAGGAGTCTTTTTCTTT. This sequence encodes CASSLFTGTGVFFF.